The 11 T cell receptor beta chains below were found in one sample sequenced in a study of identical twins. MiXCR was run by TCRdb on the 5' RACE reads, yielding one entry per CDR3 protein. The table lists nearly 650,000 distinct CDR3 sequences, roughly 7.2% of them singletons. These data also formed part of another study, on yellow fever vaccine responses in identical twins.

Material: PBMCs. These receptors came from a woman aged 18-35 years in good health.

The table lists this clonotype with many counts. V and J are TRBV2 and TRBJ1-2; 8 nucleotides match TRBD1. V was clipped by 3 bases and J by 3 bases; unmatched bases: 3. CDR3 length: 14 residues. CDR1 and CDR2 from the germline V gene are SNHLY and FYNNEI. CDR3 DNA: TGTGCCAGCAGTGAGGACAGGGCCTACTATGGCTACACCTTC. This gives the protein CASSEDRAYYGYTF.

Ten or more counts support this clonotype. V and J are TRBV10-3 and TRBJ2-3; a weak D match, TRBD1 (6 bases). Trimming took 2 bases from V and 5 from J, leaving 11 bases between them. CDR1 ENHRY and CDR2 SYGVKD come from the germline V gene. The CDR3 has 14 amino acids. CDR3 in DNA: TGTGCCATCAGTGAGATGCAGGGGAAAGATACGCAGTATTTT. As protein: CAISEMQGKDTQYF.

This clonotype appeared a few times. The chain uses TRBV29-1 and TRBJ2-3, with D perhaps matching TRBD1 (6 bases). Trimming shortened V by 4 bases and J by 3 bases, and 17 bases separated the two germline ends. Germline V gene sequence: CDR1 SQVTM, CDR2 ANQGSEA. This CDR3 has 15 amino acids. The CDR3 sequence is CSVGGGWGLTDTQYF. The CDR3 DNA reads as TGCAGCGTTGGCGGAGGCTGGGGGCTGACAGATACGCAGTATTTT.

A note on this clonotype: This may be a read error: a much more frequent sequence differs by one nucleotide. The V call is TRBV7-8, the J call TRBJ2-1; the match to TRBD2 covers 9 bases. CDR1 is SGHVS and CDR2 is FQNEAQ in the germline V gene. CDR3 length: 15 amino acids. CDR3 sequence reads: CTSSLRREGRNEQFF. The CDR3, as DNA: TGTACCAGCTCTTTACGGCGGGAGGGCCGGAATGAGCAGTTCTTC.

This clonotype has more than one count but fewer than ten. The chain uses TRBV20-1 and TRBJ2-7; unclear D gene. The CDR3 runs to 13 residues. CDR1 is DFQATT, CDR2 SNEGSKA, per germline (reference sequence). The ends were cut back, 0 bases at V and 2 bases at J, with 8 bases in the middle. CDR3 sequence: CSAREARTYEQYV. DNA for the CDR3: TGCAGTGCTAGAGAGGCCCGTACCTACGAGCAGTACGTC.

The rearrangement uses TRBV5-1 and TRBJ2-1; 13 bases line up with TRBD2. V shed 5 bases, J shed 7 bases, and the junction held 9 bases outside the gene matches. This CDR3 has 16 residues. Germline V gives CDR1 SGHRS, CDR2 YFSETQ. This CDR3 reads CASRSPGLAGINEQFF. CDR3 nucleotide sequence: TGCGCCAGCAGAAGTCCGGGACTAGCGGGAATTAATGAGCAGTTCTTC.

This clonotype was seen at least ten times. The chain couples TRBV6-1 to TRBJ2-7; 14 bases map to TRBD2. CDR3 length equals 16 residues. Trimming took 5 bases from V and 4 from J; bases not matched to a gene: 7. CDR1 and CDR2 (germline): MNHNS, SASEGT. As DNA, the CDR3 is TGTGCCAGCAGTCGAGGTGGGACTAGCGGGAGATACGAGCAGTACTTC. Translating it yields CASSRGGTSGRYEQYF.

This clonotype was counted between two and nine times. CDR3 DNA sequence: TGTGCCAGCAGCTTAGCTTGGACAGGGCACGGACCCCTCCACTTT. Its translation is CASSLAWTGHGPLHF. V is TRBV7-9 and J is TRBJ1-6, with 8 nucleotides matching TRBD1. Trimming at V came to 0 bases and at J to 12 bases, leaving 7 bases not matched to a gene. The CDR3 runs to 15 residues. From germline, CDR1 is SEHNR and CDR2 FQNEAQ (reference sequence).

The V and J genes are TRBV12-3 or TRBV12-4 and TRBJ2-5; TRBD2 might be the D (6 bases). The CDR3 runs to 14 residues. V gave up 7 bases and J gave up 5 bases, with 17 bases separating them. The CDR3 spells CASNSHSEGETQYF. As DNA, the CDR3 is TGTGCCAGCAACTCCCATTCGGAGGGGGAGACCCAGTACTTC.

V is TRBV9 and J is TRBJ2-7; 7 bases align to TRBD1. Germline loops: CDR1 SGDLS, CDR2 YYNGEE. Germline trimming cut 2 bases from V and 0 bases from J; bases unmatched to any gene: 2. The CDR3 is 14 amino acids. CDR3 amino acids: CASSVGDSSYEQYF. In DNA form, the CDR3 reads TGTGCCAGCAGCGTGGGGGACAGCTCCTACGAGCAGTACTTC.

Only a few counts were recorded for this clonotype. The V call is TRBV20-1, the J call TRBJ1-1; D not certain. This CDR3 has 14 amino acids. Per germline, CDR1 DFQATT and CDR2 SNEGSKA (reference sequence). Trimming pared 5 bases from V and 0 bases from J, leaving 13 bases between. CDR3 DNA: TGCAGTGCTGCCAAGGCGGTGATGAACACTGAAGCTTTCTTT. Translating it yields CSAAKAVMNTEAFF.